The 9 T cell receptor beta chains given below trace back to one sample, sequenced in a study of T cell changes during pregnancy in multiple sclerosis. Assay: immunoSEQ multiplex PCR; the TCRdb copy retains only in-frame clones and omits some. This table holds 65,000 to 85,000 clones, over 90% found once. The material was CD4+ T cells from peripheral blood mononuclear cells, obtained after pregnancy. The receptor source for this set is a female donor with multiple sclerosis, enrolled in a pregnancy study.

The V gene is TRBV6-1, the J gene TRBJ2-3; the match to TRBD2 covers 10 bases. This CDR3 region has 16 residues. V lost 4 bases to trimming and J lost 2 bases; unmatched junction nucleotides: 6. Per germline, CDR1 MNHNS and CDR2 SASEGT. CDR3 DNA sequence: TGTGCCAGCAGTGGATCTAGCGGGAGTCCCACAGATACGCAGTATTTT. Translating it yields CASSGSSGSPTDTQYF.

The gene calls are TRBV9 and TRBJ2-1, with D maybe TRBD1 (6 bases). V was clipped by 2 bases and J by 7 bases, with 22 bases between them. The CDR3 consists of 17 residues. Germline lookup yields CDR1 SGDLS and CDR2 YYNGEE. Here the CDR3 reads CASSVADSRGPGNEQFF. The CDR3 coding sequence is TGTGCCAGCAGCGTTGCCGACAGCAGGGGACCGGGAAATGAGCAGTTCTTC. The variable domain in full, completed from reference TRBV9 and TRBJ2-1, reads DSGVTQTPKHLITATGQRVTLRCSPRSGDLSVYWYQQSLDQGLQFLIQYYNGEERAKGNILERFSAQQFPDLHSELNLSSLELGDSALYFCASSVADSRGPGNEQFFGPGTRLTVL.

The rearrangement uses TRBV5-4 and TRBJ1-1; D gene ambiguous. Trimming cost V 3 bases and J 1 base, with 19 bases left between them. Germline V CDR1 and CDR2: SGHNT, YYREEE (reference sequence). This CDR3 has 17 amino acids. CDR3 sequence reads: CASSYYLSPTSNTEAFF. The CDR3 nucleotides read TGTGCCAGCAGCTACTACTTATCCCCAACTTCGAACACTGAAGCTTTCTTT.

The rearrangement links TRBV27 to TRBJ2-7; a weak D match, TRBD1 (5 bases). CDR1 and CDR2 from the germline V gene are MNHEY and SMNVEV (reference sequence). V was trimmed by 4 bases and J by 0 bases, leaving 16 bases between them. The CDR3 totals 16 residues. For the CDR3, the DNA is TGTGCCAGCAGTTCGATCAGGGCCTCTAGCTCCTACGAGCAGTACTTC. Protein: CASSSIRASSSYEQYF.

This chain joins TRBV27 and TRBJ1-1, with D possibly TRBD1 on 6 matching bases. V lost 7 bases and J lost 5, with 17 bases in between. The CDR3 covers 14 residues. Germline V gene sequence: CDR1 MNHEY, CDR2 SMNVEV (reference sequence). CDR3 region: CASTSLTGRTEAFF. DNA for the CDR3: TGTGCCAGCACCTCACTTACAGGGCGGACTGAAGCTTTCTTT.

V gene TRBV7-2 combines with J gene TRBJ2-1, with TRBD1 matching over 8 bases. The CDR3 sequence is 16 residues long. CDR1 SGHTA and CDR2 FQGNSA come from the germline V gene. V lost 6 bases and J lost 4; bases outside the gene matches: 11. CDR3 sequence: CASSLRRDRRYNEQFF. The CDR3, as DNA: TGTGCCAGCAGTCTACGCCGGGACAGGAGATACAATGAGCAGTTCTTC.

The genes are TRBV11-2 and TRBJ2-2; TRBD2 aligns across 12 bases. Trimming removed 2 bases from V and 6 bases from J; junction bases left unmatched: 10. Germline-derived CDR1 and CDR2 are SGHAT and FQNNGV. The CDR3 sequence is 18 residues long. CDR3 sequence (DNA): TGTGCCAGCAGCTTATTTGGTTCTAGCGGGGGGGCCCCCGGGGAGCTGTTTTTT. This encodes CASSLFGSSGGAPGELFF.

V is TRBV9 and J is TRBJ2-7; a possible D gene is TRBD1 (6 bases). The V end was cut by 2 bases, the J end by 3 bases, with 15 bases between. Germline loops: CDR1 SGDLS, CDR2 YYNGEE. There are 15 residues in the CDR3. The chain's CDR3 is CASSVSTGFHYEQYF. In nucleotides, the CDR3 is TGTGCCAGCAGCGTCTCCACAGGGTTTCACTACGAGCAGTACTTC. Full variable domain (outside the CDR3, taken from reference TRBV9 and TRBJ2-7): DSGVTQTPKHLITATGQRVTLRCSPRSGDLSVYWYQQSLDQGLQFLIQYYNGEERAKGNILERFSAQQFPDLHSELNLSSLELGDSALYFCASSVSTGFHYEQYFGPGTRLTVT.

V gene TRBV5-1 combines with J gene TRBJ1-2; 11 nucleotides line up with TRBD1. The trim removed 3 bases at V and 5 bases at J, leaving 6 bases unmatched. This CDR3 contains 15 residues. Germline CDR1 reads SGHRS; CDR2 reads YFSETQ. The CDR3 bases are TGCGCCAGCAGCTCCAATGGACAGGGGGCGTATGGCTACACCTTC. This gives the protein CASSSNGQGAYGYTF.